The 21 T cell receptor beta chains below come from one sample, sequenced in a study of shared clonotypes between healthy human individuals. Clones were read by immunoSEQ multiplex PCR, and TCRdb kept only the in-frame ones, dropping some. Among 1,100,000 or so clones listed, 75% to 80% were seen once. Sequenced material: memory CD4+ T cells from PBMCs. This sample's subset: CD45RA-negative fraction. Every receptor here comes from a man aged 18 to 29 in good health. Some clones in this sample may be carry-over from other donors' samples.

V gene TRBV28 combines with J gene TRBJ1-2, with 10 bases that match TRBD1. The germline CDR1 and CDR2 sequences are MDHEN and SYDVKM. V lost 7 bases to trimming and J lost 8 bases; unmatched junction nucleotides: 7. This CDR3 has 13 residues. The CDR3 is CASNRQGASGYTF. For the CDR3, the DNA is TGTGCCAGCAACAGACAGGGGGCGAGCGGCTACACCTTC.

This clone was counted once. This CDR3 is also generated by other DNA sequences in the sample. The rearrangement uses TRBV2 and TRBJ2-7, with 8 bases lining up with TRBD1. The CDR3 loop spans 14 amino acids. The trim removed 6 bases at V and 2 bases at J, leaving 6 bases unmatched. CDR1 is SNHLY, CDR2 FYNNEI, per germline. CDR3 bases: TGTGCCAGCAGCCCCGGACAGGGTACCTACGAGCAGTACTTC. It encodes CASSPGQGTYEQYF. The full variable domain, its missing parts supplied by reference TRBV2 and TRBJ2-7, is EPEVTQTPSHQVTQMGQEVILRCVPISNHLYFYWYRQILGQKVEFLVSFYNNEISEKSEIFDDQFSVERPDGSNFTLKIRSTKLEDSAMYFCASSPGQGTYEQYFGPGTRLTVT.

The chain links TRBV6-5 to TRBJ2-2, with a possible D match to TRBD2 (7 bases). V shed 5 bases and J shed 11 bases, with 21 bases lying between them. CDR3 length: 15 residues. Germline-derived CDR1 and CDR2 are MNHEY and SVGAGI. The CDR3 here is CASSRSGTSGGELFF. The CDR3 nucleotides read TGTGCCAGCAGTCGGAGCGGGACAAGTGGGGGTGAGCTGTTTTTT.

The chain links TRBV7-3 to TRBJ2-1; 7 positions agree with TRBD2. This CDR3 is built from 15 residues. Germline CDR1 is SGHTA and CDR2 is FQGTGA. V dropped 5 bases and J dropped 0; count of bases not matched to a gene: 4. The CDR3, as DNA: TGTGCCAGCAGCCCCTCTAGCGGCTCCTACAATGAGCAGTTCTTC. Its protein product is CASSPSSGSYNEQFF.

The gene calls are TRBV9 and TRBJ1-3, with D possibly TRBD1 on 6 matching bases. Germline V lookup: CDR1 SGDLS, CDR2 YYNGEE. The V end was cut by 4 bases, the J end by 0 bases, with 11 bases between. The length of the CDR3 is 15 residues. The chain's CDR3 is CASSQGGNSGNTIYF. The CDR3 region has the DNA TGTGCCAGCAGCCAAGGGGGAAACTCTGGAAACACCATATATTTT. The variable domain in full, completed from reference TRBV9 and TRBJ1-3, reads DSGVTQTPKHLITATGQRVTLRCSPRSGDLSVYWYQQSLDQGLQFLIQYYNGEERAKGNILERFSAQQFPDLHSELNLSSLELGDSALYFCASSQGGNSGNTIYFGEGSWLTVV.

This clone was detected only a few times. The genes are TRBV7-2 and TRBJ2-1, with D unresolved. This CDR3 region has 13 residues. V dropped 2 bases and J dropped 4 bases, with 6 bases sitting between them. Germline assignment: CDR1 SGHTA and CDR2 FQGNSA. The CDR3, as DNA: TGTGCCAGCAGCTTAAACAGATACAATGAGCAGTTCTTC. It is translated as CASSLNRYNEQFF.

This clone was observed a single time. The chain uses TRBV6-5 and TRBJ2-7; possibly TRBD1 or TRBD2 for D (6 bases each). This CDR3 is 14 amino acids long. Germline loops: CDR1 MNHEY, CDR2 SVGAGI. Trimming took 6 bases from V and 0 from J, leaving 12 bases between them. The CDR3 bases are TGTGCCAGCAGCCTCTGGGGGGCCTCCTACGAGCAGTACTTC. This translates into CASSLWGASYEQYF.

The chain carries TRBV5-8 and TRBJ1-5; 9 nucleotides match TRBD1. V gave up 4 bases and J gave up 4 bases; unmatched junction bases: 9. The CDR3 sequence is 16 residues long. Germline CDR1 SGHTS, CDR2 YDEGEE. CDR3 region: CASSRRRTGENQPQHF. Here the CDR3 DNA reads TGTGCCAGCAGCCGCAGACGGACAGGGGAAAATCAGCCCCAGCATTTT.

CDR3 sequence: CASSESQYEQYF. DNA for the CDR3: TGTGCCAGCAGTGAATCCCAGTACGAGCAGTACTTC. This chain links TRBV25-1 with TRBJ2-7; unclear D gene. Germline CDR1 MGHDK, CDR2 SYGVNS. With 1 base removed from V and 4 bases from J, the gap between germline ends came to 5 bases. There are 12 residues in the CDR3.

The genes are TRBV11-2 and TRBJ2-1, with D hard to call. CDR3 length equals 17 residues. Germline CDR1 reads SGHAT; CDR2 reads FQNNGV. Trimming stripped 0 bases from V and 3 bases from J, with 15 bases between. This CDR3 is CASSLDFALLSYNEQFF. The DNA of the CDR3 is TGTGCCAGCAGCTTAGATTTCGCCCTCTTAAGCTACAATGAGCAGTTCTTC. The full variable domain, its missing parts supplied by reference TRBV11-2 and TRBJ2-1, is EAGVAQSPRYKIIEKRQSVAFWCNPISGHATLYWYQQILGQGPKLLIQFQNNGVVDDSQLPKDRFSAERLKGVDSTLKIQPAKLEDSAVYLCASSLDFALLSYNEQFFGPGTRLTVL.

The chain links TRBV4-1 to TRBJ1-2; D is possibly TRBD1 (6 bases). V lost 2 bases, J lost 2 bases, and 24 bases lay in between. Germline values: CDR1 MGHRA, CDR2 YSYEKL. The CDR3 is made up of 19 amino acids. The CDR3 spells CASSQFLGVGAPDNYGYTF. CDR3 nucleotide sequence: TGCGCCAGCAGCCAATTTCTCGGAGTGGGGGCACCAGACAACTATGGCTACACCTTC.

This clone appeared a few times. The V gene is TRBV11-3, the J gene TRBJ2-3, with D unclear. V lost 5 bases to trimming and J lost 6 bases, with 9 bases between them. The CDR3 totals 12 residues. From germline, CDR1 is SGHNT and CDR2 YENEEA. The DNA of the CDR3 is TGTGCCAGCAGCACCGGCTTGGATACGCAGTATTTT. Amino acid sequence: CASSTGLDTQYF.

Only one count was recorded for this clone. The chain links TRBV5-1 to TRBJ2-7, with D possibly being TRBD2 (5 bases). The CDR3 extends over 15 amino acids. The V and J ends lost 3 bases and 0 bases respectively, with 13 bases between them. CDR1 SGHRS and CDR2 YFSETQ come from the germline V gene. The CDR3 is CASSSNGLDSYEQYF. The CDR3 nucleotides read TGCGCCAGCAGCTCCAATGGACTCGACTCCTACGAGCAGTACTTC. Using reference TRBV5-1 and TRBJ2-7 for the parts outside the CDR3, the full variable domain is KAGVTQTPRYLIKTRGQQVTLSCSPISGHRSVSWYQQTPGQGLQFLFEYFSETQRNKGNFPGRFSGRQFSNSRSEMNVSTLELGDSALYLCASSSNGLDSYEQYFGPGTRLTVT.

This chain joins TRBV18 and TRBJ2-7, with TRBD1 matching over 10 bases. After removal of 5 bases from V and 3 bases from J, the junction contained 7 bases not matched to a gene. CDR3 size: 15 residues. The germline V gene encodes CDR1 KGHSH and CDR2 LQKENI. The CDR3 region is CASSGWTGGDYEQYF. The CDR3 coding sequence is TGTGCCAGCTCAGGTTGGACAGGGGGAGACTACGAGCAGTACTTC.

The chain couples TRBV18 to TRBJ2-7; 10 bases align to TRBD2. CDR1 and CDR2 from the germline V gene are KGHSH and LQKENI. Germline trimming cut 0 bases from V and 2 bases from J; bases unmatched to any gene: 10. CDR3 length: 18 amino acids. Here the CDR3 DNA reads TGTGCCAGCTCACCACCCTTAGCTAGCGGGAGTACTACCTACGAGCAGTACTTC. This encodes CASSPPLASGSTTYEQYF.

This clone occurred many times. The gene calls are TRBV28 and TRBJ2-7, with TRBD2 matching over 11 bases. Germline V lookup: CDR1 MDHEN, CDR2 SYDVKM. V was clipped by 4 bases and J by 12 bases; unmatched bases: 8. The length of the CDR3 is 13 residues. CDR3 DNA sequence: TGTGCCAGCAGTTCCGGACTAGCGGGTGAAGCGTACTTC. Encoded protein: CASSSGLAGEAYF.

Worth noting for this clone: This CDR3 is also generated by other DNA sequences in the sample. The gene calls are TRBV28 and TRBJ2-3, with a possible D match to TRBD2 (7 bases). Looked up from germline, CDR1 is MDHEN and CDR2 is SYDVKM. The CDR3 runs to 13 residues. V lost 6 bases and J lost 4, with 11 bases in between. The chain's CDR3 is CASRSGGPDTQYF. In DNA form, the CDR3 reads TGTGCCAGCAGGTCCGGGGGGCCAGATACGCAGTATTTT.

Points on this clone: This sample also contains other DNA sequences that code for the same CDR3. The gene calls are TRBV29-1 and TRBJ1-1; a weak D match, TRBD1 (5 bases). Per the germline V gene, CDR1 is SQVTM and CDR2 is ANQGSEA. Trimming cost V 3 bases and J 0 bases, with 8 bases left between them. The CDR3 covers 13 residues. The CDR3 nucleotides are TGCAGCGTTGAGGAGGGGATGAACACTGAAGCTTTCTTT. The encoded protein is CSVEEGMNTEAFF.

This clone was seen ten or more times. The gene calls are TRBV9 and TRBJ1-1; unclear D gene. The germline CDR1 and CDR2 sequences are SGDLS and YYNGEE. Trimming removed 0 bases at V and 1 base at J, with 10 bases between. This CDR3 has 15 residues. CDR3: CASSVVDQTNTEAFF. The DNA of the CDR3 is TGTGCCAGCAGCGTAGTTGACCAAACGAACACTGAAGCTTTCTTT.

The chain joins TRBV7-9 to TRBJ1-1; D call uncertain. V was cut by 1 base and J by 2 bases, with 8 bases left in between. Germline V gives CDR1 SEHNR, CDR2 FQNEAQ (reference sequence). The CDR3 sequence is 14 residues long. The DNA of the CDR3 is TGTGCCAGCAGCTTAGTGGTACAAAACACTGAAGCTTTCTTT. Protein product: CASSLVVQNTEAFF.

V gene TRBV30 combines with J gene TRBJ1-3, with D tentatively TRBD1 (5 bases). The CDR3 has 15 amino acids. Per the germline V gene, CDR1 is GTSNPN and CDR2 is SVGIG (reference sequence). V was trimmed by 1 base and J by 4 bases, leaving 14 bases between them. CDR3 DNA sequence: TGTGCCTGGAGTGAAGGCAGGGCTGCAGGAAACACCATATATTTT. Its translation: CAWSEGRAAGNTIYF.